This T cell receptor (beta chain) was recorded in a study of lymphopenia after photon versus proton radiotherapy. Study results and caveats: Larger post-nadir TCR diversity loss correlated inversely with survival in deceased patients. Photon-treated patients lost naive T cells and TCR diversity; proton-treated stayed stable. After the lymphocyte nadir, photon-treated repertoires showed oligoclonal expansion, especially of CD8+ Temra cells.

Clones were read by immunoSEQ multiplex PCR, and TCRdb kept only the in-frame ones, dropping some. Of 150,000 to 200,000 clones listed, approximately 86% are singletons. Concerning this clone itself: Its antigen is currently unknown. The same CDR3 arises from other DNA sequences in this sample as well.

The clonotype originates from a man aged 45-65 years with gastric cancer. Here the sequenced sample was peripheral blood, taken from a patient treated with photon-based radiotherapy.

CDR3 in amino acids: CASSIGTGYGYTF. The CDR3 DNA sequence: TGTGCCAGTAGTATTGGGACAGGGTATGGCTACACCTTC. This chain connects TRBV19 to TRBJ1-2; TRBD1 matches at 9 bases. Germline lookup yields CDR1 LNHDA and CDR2 SQIVND (reference sequence). CDR3 size: 13 residues. V shed 3 bases and J 5 bases; nucleotides not matched to a gene: 1.